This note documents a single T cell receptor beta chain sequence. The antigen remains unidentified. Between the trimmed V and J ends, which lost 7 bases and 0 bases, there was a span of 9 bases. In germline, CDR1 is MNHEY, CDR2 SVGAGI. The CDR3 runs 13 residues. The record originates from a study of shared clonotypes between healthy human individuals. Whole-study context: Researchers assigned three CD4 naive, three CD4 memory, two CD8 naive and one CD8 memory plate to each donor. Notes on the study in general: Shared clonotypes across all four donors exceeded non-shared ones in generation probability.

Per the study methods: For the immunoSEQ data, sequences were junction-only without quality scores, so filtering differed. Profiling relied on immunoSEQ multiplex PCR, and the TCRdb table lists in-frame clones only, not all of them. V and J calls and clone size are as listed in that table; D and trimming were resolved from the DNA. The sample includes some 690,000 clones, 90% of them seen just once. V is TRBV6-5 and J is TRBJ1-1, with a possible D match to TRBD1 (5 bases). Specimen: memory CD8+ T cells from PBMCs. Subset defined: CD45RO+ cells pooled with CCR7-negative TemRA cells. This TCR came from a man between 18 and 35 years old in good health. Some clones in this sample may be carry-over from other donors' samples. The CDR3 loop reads CASKGSMNTEAFF. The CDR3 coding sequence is TGTGCCAGCAAGGGGTCTATGAACACTGAAGCTTTCTTT.